A selection of T cell receptor beta chains follows, all from one sample in a study of blood T cell repertoires in COVID-19. This table comes from immunoSEQ multiplex PCR, and its TCRdb copy is limited to in-frame clones, with some not included. The sample has around 300,000 clones; around nine tenths are singletons. The specimen sequenced was PBMCs or T cells enriched from blood (not recorded which). All receptors derive from a young woman who had recovered from COVID-19. The CDR3 runs from the conserved cysteine through the conserved F or W. Fields, in order: D gene, clone size, J gene, V gene, CDR3 length, CDR3 protein, CDR3 DNA. A D gene is named only where the DNA matches it firmly. Size is stated for part of the rows, as once, few or many counts, or as a class when the clone is expanded.

D gene: TRBD1; clone size: .; J gene: TRBJ1-2; V gene: TRBV5-4; CDR3 length: 18; CDR3 protein: CASSLVATGALMRYGYTF; CDR3 DNA: TGTGCCAGCAGCTTGGTAGCGACAGGGGCGCTTATGCGCTATGGCTACACCTTC
D gene: .; clone size: few; J gene: TRBJ2-7; V gene: TRBV20-1; CDR3 length: 14; CDR3 protein: CSASIFVGPYEQYF; CDR3 DNA: TGCAGTGCTAGTATATTTGTGGGCCCCTACGAGCAGTACTTC
D gene: .; clone size: .; J gene: TRBJ2-5; V gene: TRBV18; CDR3 length: 13; CDR3 protein: CASSLGTEETQYF; CDR3 DNA: TGTGCCAGCTCACTAGGGACTGAGGAGACCCAGTACTTC
D gene: TRBD2; clone size: few; J gene: TRBJ2-3; V gene: TRBV5-1; CDR3 length: 15; CDR3 protein: CASSWSGGSTDTQYF; CDR3 DNA: TGCGCCAGCAGTTGGTCGGGGGGAAGCACAGATACGCAGTATTTT
D gene: TRBD1; clone size: few; J gene: TRBJ1-1; V gene: TRBV9; CDR3 length: 13; CDR3 protein: CASAAGGITEAFF; CDR3 DNA: TGTGCCAGCGCTGCAGGGGGCATCACTGAAGCTTTCTTT
D gene: TRBD1; clone size: .; J gene: TRBJ2-7; V gene: TRBV28; CDR3 length: 15; CDR3 protein: CASSDAGTGTYEQYF; CDR3 DNA: TGTGCCAGCTCCGATGCCGGGACAGGGACCTACGAGCAGTACTTC
D gene: TRBD2; clone size: .; J gene: TRBJ2-1; V gene: TRBV19; CDR3 length: 17; CDR3 protein: CASSIVSGGPLYNEQFF; CDR3 DNA: TGTGCCAGTAGTATCGTTAGCGGGGGGCCCCTCTACAATGAGCAGTTCTTC
D gene: .; clone size: .; J gene: TRBJ2-1; V gene: TRBV21-1; CDR3 length: 12; CDR3 protein: CASSKGGSEQFF; CDR3 DNA: TGTGCCAGCAGTAAGGGGGGGAGTGAGCAGTTCTTC
D gene: TRBD2; clone size: .; J gene: TRBJ2-4; V gene: TRBV4-3; CDR3 length: 18; CDR3 protein: CASSRRLAGLRGGNIQYF; CDR3 DNA: TGCGCCAGCAGCCGACGACTAGCGGGCCTAAGGGGGGGCAACATTCAGTACTTC
D gene: .; clone size: once; J gene: TRBJ1-3; V gene: TRBV7-9; CDR3 length: 19; CDR3 protein: CASSFQEDSLDYSGNTIYF; CDR3 DNA: TGTGCCAGCAGCTTCCAGGAGGACAGCCTCGATTACTCTGGAAACACCATATATTTT
D gene: TRBD2; clone size: .; J gene: TRBJ2-7; V gene: TRBV11-2; CDR3 length: 18; CDR3 protein: CASSPTWASGRAPYEQYF; CDR3 DNA: TGTGCCAGCAGCCCCACTTGGGCTAGCGGGAGGGCCCCGTACGAGCAGTACTTC
D gene: TRBD2; clone size: many; J gene: TRBJ2-3; V gene: TRBV2; CDR3 length: 13; CDR3 protein: CASSGLAGDTQYF; CDR3 DNA: TGTGCCAGCAGTGGACTAGCGGGAGATACGCAGTATTTT
D gene: .; clone size: .; J gene: TRBJ2-2; V gene: TRBV14; CDR3 length: 13; CDR3 protein: CASSKTNTGELFF; CDR3 DNA: TGTGCCAGCAGCAAAACAAACACCGGGGAGCTGTTTTTT
D gene: .; clone size: .; J gene: TRBJ2-1; V gene: TRBV14; CDR3 length: 16; CDR3 protein: CASSQDRGFSYNEQFF; CDR3 DNA: TGTGCCAGCAGCCAAGATCGAGGGTTTTCCTACAATGAGCAGTTCTTC
D gene: .; clone size: .; J gene: TRBJ1-3; V gene: TRBV7-9; CDR3 length: 15; CDR3 protein: CASVKGYGSGNTIYF; CDR3 DNA: TGTGCCAGCGTCAAGGGGTATGGCTCTGGAAACACCATATATTTT
D gene: .; clone size: .; J gene: TRBJ2-7; V gene: TRBV5-5; CDR3 length: 13; CDR3 protein: CASSHTWTVEQYF; CDR3 DNA: TGTGCCAGCAGCCATACTTGGACAGTCGAGCAGTACTTC
D gene: TRBD2; clone size: .; J gene: TRBJ2-3; V gene: TRBV10-3; CDR3 length: 17; CDR3 protein: CAISVGLAGEGTDTQYF; CDR3 DNA: TGTGCCATCAGTGTCGGACTAGCGGGAGAAGGTACAGATACGCAGTATTTT
D gene: .; clone size: .; J gene: TRBJ1-2; V gene: TRBV9; CDR3 length: 14; CDR3 protein: CASSPMTGNYGYTF; CDR3 DNA: TGTGCCAGCAGCCCAATGACAGGAAACTATGGCTACACCTTC
D gene: .; clone size: .; J gene: TRBJ2-1; V gene: TRBV25-1; CDR3 length: 14; CDR3 protein: CASSVGTPRAEQFF; CDR3 DNA: TGTGCCAGCAGTGTCGGGACTCCTCGGGCTGAGCAGTTCTTC
D gene: .; clone size: .; J gene: TRBJ1-1; V gene: TRBV27; CDR3 length: 19; CDR3 protein: CASSQNRGGGSTGNTEAFF; CDR3 DNA: TGTGCCAGCAGCCAAAACCGGGGAGGGGGAAGTACAGGAAACACTGAAGCTTTCTTT
D gene: TRBD2; clone size: .; J gene: TRBJ2-5; V gene: TRBV10-3; CDR3 length: 20; CDR3 protein: CAISDLGLGGSWNSGETQYF; CDR3 DNA: TGTGCCATCAGTGATTTAGGGCTGGGCGGGAGCTGGAATTCGGGCGAGACCCAGTACTTC
D gene: TRBD1; clone size: .; J gene: TRBJ2-1; V gene: TRBV19; CDR3 length: 17; CDR3 protein: CASSIPATGQGHNEQFF; CDR3 DNA: TGTGCCAGTAGTATTCCGGCAACGGGACAGGGCCACAATGAGCAGTTCTTC
D gene: TRBD2; clone size: .; J gene: TRBJ2-6; V gene: TRBV30; CDR3 length: 16; CDR3 protein: CAWFSGGVSGANVLTF; CDR3 DNA: TGTGCCTGGTTTAGCGGGGGCGTCTCTGGGGCCAACGTCCTGACTTTC
D gene: TRBD1; clone size: .; J gene: TRBJ1-6; V gene: TRBV18; CDR3 length: 14; CDR3 protein: CASSPAGGESPLHF; CDR3 DNA: TGTGCCAGCTCACCCGCAGGGGGAGAATCACCCCTCCACTTT
D gene: TRBD2; clone size: .; J gene: TRBJ2-1; V gene: TRBV20-1; CDR3 length: 15; CDR3 protein: CSASFLRGGDNEQFF; CDR3 DNA: TGCAGTGCTAGTTTCCTTCGGGGGGGGGACAATGAGCAGTTCTTC
D gene: TRBD2; clone size: .; J gene: TRBJ2-1; V gene: TRBV27; CDR3 length: 16; CDR3 protein: CASSLWLAGGPNEQFF; CDR3 DNA: TGTGCCAGCAGTTTATGGCTAGCGGGAGGGCCCAATGAGCAGTTCTTC
D gene: TRBD2; clone size: once; J gene: TRBJ2-1; V gene: TRBV4-2; CDR3 length: 19; CDR3 protein: CASSQEGASGRGRHNEQFF; CDR3 DNA: TGTGCCAGCAGCCAAGAAGGGGCTAGCGGGAGAGGGAGGCATAATGAGCAGTTCTTC
D gene: .; clone size: .; J gene: TRBJ2-7; V gene: TRBV5-6; CDR3 length: 14; CDR3 protein: CASSGMTAIGEQYF; CDR3 DNA: TGTGCCAGCAGCGGGATGACAGCCATTGGCGAGCAGTACTTC
D gene: TRBD1; clone size: .; J gene: TRBJ1-4; V gene: TRBV29-1; CDR3 length: 15; CDR3 protein: CSVEESGGTNEKLFF; CDR3 DNA: TGCAGCGTTGAAGAGTCAGGGGGAACTAATGAAAAACTGTTTTTT
D gene: .; clone size: .; J gene: TRBJ2-3; V gene: TRBV9; CDR3 length: 22; CDR3 protein: CASSVERDYCPCPSTCTDTQYF; CDR3 DNA: TGTGCCAGCAGCGTAGAACGAGACTACTGCCCGTGCCCCTCAACCTGCACAGATACGCAGTATTTT
D gene: TRBD2; clone size: .; J gene: TRBJ2-1; V gene: TRBV30; CDR3 length: 15; CDR3 protein: CAWHRTSGGRNEQFF; CDR3 DNA: TGTGCCTGGCACCGGACTAGCGGGGGTCGGAATGAGCAGTTCTTC
D gene: .; clone size: .; J gene: TRBJ1-4; V gene: TRBV30; CDR3 length: 13; CDR3 protein: CAWSVLLNEKLFF; CDR3 DNA: TGTGCCTGGAGTGTACTCCTTAATGAAAAACTGTTTTTT
D gene: .; clone size: .; J gene: TRBJ1-6; V gene: TRBV19; CDR3 length: 14; CDR3 protein: CAAARRAEDSPLHF; CDR3 DNA: TGTGCCGCCGCTCGGAGGGCAGAGGATTCACCCCTCCACTTT
D gene: .; clone size: .; J gene: TRBJ2-3; V gene: TRBV11-3; CDR3 length: 17; CDR3 protein: CASSQGPGTVSTDTQYF; CDR3 DNA: TGTGCCAGCAGCCAGGGCCCCGGAACAGTTAGCACAGATACGCAGTATTTT
D gene: TRBD2; clone size: .; J gene: TRBJ2-2; V gene: TRBV11-3; CDR3 length: 16; CDR3 protein: CASSPLAGENTGELFF; CDR3 DNA: TGTGCCAGCAGCCCGTTAGCGGGGGAGAACACCGGGGAGCTGTTTTTT
D gene: TRBD1; clone size: .; J gene: TRBJ1-1; V gene: TRBV5-1; CDR3 length: 12; CDR3 protein: CASSYRGEEAFF; CDR3 DNA: TGCGCCAGCAGCTACAGGGGAGAAGAAGCTTTCTTT
D gene: TRBD2; clone size: .; J gene: TRBJ2-1; V gene: TRBV3-1/TRBV3-2; CDR3 length: 15; CDR3 protein: CASSQVLRGDNEQFF; CDR3 DNA: TGTGCCAGCAGCCAAGTGTTGCGGGGGGACAATGAGCAGTTCTTC
D gene: .; clone size: .; J gene: TRBJ1-1; V gene: TRBV9; CDR3 length: 13; CDR3 protein: CASSVATYTEAFF; CDR3 DNA: TGTGCCAGCAGCGTAGCTACGTACACTGAAGCTTTCTTT
D gene: .; clone size: .; J gene: TRBJ1-5; V gene: TRBV19; CDR3 length: 14; CDR3 protein: CASSMRQSNQPQHF; CDR3 DNA: TGTGCCAGTAGTATGAGGCAGAGCAATCAGCCCCAGCATTTT
D gene: TRBD1; clone size: few; J gene: TRBJ1-3; V gene: TRBV4-1; CDR3 length: 16; CDR3 protein: CASSQDAAGGGNTIYF; CDR3 DNA: TGCGCCAGCAGCCAAGATGCCGCAGGGGGAGGAAACACCATATATTTT
D gene: .; clone size: .; J gene: TRBJ1-1; V gene: TRBV11-1; CDR3 length: 13; CDR3 protein: CASSPDRPGEAFF; CDR3 DNA: TGTGCCAGCAGCCCCGACAGGCCGGGCGAAGCTTTCTTT
D gene: .; clone size: once; J gene: TRBJ1-1; V gene: TRBV10-3; CDR3 length: 15; CDR3 protein: CAISELSESWTEAFF; CDR3 DNA: TGTGCCATCAGTGAGTTATCAGAAAGTTGGACTGAAGCTTTCTTT
D gene: TRBD1; clone size: few; J gene: TRBJ1-5; V gene: TRBV2; CDR3 length: 14; CDR3 protein: CASSRDRGVQPQHF; CDR3 DNA: TGTGCCAGCAGCCGGGACAGGGGGGTTCAGCCCCAGCATTTT
D gene: .; clone size: .; J gene: TRBJ2-7; V gene: TRBV7-2; CDR3 length: 13; CDR3 protein: CASSLARGSWQYF; CDR3 DNA: TGTGCCAGCAGCTTAGCGCGGGGATCGTGGCAGTACTTC
D gene: TRBD2; clone size: .; J gene: TRBJ2-3; V gene: TRBV28; CDR3 length: 18; CDR3 protein: CASSPPGRLAGAPDTQYF; CDR3 DNA: TGTGCCAGCAGTCCGCCCGGCCGACTAGCGGGAGCCCCAGATACGCAGTATTTT
D gene: TRBD1; clone size: .; J gene: TRBJ2-5; V gene: TRBV7-2; CDR3 length: 14; CDR3 protein: CASSQRTGEETQYF; CDR3 DNA: TGTGCCAGCAGCCAACGGACAGGAGAAGAGACCCAGTACTTC
D gene: TRBD2; clone size: .; J gene: TRBJ2-2; V gene: TRBV28; CDR3 length: 14; CDR3 protein: CASSGTSLTGELFF; CDR3 DNA: TGTGCCAGCAGTGGGACTAGCCTAACCGGGGAGCTGTTTTTT
D gene: TRBD1; clone size: .; J gene: TRBJ2-3; V gene: TRBV7-2; CDR3 length: 19; CDR3 protein: CASSLEAGGQGRSTDTQYF; CDR3 DNA: TGTGCCAGCAGCTTAGAAGCAGGGGGACAGGGGCGAAGCACAGATACGCAGTATTTT
D gene: .; clone size: .; J gene: TRBJ1-1; V gene: TRBV7-8; CDR3 length: 14; CDR3 protein: CASSPDGGGTEAFF; CDR3 DNA: TGTGCCAGCAGCCCTGACGGAGGAGGAACTGAAGCTTTCTTT
D gene: .; clone size: .; J gene: TRBJ2-5; V gene: TRBV7-9; CDR3 length: 14; CDR3 protein: CASIPPRHQETQYF; CDR3 DNA: TGTGCCAGCATCCCACCACGACATCAAGAGACCCAGTACTTC
D gene: .; clone size: .; J gene: TRBJ1-4; V gene: TRBV11-2; CDR3 length: 13; CDR3 protein: CASSLEAGEKLFF; CDR3 DNA: TGTGCCAGCAGCTTAGAGGCCGGGGAAAAACTGTTTTTT
D gene: .; clone size: .; J gene: TRBJ1-1; V gene: TRBV7-6; CDR3 length: 13; CDR3 protein: CASSLVQGTEAFF; CDR3 DNA: TGTGCCAGCAGCTTAGTTCAGGGCACTGAAGCTTTCTTT
D gene: TRBD1; clone size: .; J gene: TRBJ1-1; V gene: TRBV14; CDR3 length: 13; CDR3 protein: CASSLQGGTEAFF; CDR3 DNA: TGTGCCAGCAGCTTACAGGGGGGCACTGAAGCTTTCTTT